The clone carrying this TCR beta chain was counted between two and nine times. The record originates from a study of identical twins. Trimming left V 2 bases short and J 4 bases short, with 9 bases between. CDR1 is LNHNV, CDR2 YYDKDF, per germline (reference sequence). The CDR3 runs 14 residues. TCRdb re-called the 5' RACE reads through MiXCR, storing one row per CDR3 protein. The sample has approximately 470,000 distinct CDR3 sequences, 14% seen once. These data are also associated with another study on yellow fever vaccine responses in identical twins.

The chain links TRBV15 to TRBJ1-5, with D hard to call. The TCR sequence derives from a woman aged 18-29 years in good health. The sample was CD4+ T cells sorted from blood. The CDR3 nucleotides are TGTGCCACCAGCAGATCCCCAGGAAATCAGCCCCAGCATTTT. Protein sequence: CATSRSPGNQPQHF.